This entry describes one TCR beta chain. What it binds is not known. This record belongs to a study of long-term antiretroviral therapy in people with HIV. Study observations and caveats: Following ART, diversity rose but still fell short of transplant donor controls. Drawn between the mid-2000s and the late 2010s, the blood was possibly obtained under older ART regimens. Nothing was known about ART adherence, viral resistance or changes in therapy.

A v3.0 immunoSEQ assay was performed at survey level. Sequencing was performed with immunoSEQ multiplex PCR; in TCRdb, only in-frame clones are kept and a portion is missing. The sample has over 25,000 clones, 70% to 90% seen once. Germline values: CDR1 GTSNPN, CDR2 SVGIG (reference sequence). V gave up 1 base and J gave up 8 bases, with 8 bases separating them. This CDR3 contains 12 residues. The V and J genes are TRBV30 and TRBJ1-4, with D possibly matching TRBD1 (5 bases). The source is a young man with HIV. The sample consisted of unsorted PBMCs, taken 1.1 years after starting antiretroviral therapy. The CDR3 loop is CAWSAGREKLFF. The CDR3 DNA reads TGTGCCTGGAGTGCGGGACGGGAAAAACTGTTTTTT.